Below, 6 T cell receptor beta chains from the same sample are listed, as sequenced in a study of blood T cell repertoires in COVID-19. Profiled with immunoSEQ multiplex PCR; TCRdb holds only in-frame clones, not every one. The sample records more than 65,000 clones, 90% to 95% being singletons. Sequenced input: peripheral blood. These TCRs come from a human donor in a cohort sampled during active COVID-19.

The CDR3 spells CATTDRGIAKLFF. CDR3 nucleotide sequence: TGTGCCACCACCGACAGGGGGATCGCAAAACTGTTTTTT. This chain uses TRBV24-1 with TRBJ1-4; 9 bases are a match to TRBD1. This CDR3 contains 13 residues. Looked up from germline, CDR1 is KGHDR and CDR2 is SFDVKD. With V trimmed by 8 bases and J by 10 bases, 7 bases remained unmatched.

This chain joins TRBV7-6 and TRBJ2-7, with unresolved D. There are 12 residues in the CDR3. The V end lost 4 bases, the J end lost 0 bases, and 4 bases lay between the germline ends. Germline CDR1 reads SGHVS; CDR2 reads FNYEAQ. The CDR3 sequence is CASSSSSYEQYF. The CDR3, as DNA: TGTGCCAGCAGCTCGAGCTCCTACGAGCAGTACTTC.

The V call is TRBV7-8, the J call TRBJ1-5; 10 positions agree with TRBD1. The CDR3 consists of 13 residues. With 11 bases clipped from V and 2 bases from J, the junction kept 3 bases outside the gene matches. Germline loops: CDR1 SGHVS, CDR2 FQNEAQ. CDR3 region: CAGGQGGNQPQHF. CDR3 nucleotides: TGTGCCGGAGGACAGGGGGGCAATCAGCCCCAGCATTTT.

The rearrangement uses TRBV2 and TRBJ2-5; 9 nucleotides align to TRBD1. With V trimmed by 6 bases and J by 3 bases, 11 bases remained unmatched. CDR1 SNHLY and CDR2 FYNNEI come from the germline V gene. This CDR3 has 16 amino acids. DNA for the CDR3: TGTGCCAGCAGGGAGCGAGGGACAGGGAGAGAAGAGACCCAGTACTTC. As protein: CASRERGTGREETQYF.

This chain joins TRBV7-3 and TRBJ1-1; no clear D gene. V gave up 2 bases and J gave up 0 bases, with 16 bases separating them. Germline CDR1 SGHTA, CDR2 FQGTGA. The CDR3 runs to 17 residues. CDR3 protein: CASSLLIRREVNTEAFF. The CDR3 coding sequence is TGTGCCAGCAGCTTATTAATACGACGGGAGGTGAACACTGAAGCTTTCTTT. Using reference TRBV7-3 and TRBJ1-1 for the parts outside the CDR3, the full variable domain is GAGVSQTPSNKVTEKGKYVELRCDPISGHTALYWYRQSLGQGPEFLIYFQGTGAADDSGLPNDRFFAVRPEGSVSTLKIQRTERGDSAVYLCASSLLIRREVNTEAFFGQGTRLTVV.

This clone was seen only a few times. V gene TRBV7-2 combines with J gene TRBJ1-1; D is possibly TRBD1 (5 bases). Germline-derived CDR1 and CDR2 are SGHTA and FQGNSA. CDR3 length: 15 residues. The V end lost 5 bases, the J end lost 1 base, and 14 bases lay between the germline ends. The CDR3 DNA reads TGTGCCAGCAGCGGGGCGGGACTGGGGAACACTGAAGCTTTCTTT. Its protein is CASSGAGLGNTEAFF.